This T cell receptor beta chain was profiled in a study of shared clonotypes between healthy human individuals. Study background: A couple of female and a few male donors aged 18 to 49 were enrolled.

Study-level findings and limits: What naive subsets generally showed was a larger estimated richness than memory subsets showed. Clonotype sharing among donors, it was expected, would be affected by sequencing depth.

The table lists this clone with a count of one. Its target is unknown. This CDR3 comprises 15 residues. Trimming cost V 2 bases and J 5 bases; bases outside gene matches: 8. The germline V gene has CDR1 MNHNS and CDR2 SASEGT. In the original workflow: ImmunoSEQ gave junction-only sequences without quality scores, so filtering differed. Assay: immunoSEQ multiplex PCR; the TCRdb copy retains only in-frame clones and omits some. That table is the source of V, J and clone size, and D and trimming were worked out from the DNA. The sample includes more than 1,200,000 clones, around 98.5% of them seen just once.

Sequences were obtained from naive CD4+ T cells sorted from blood. The subset denotes: CD45RA+ positively selected. The receptor's source is a man in his thirties or forties in good health. The genes are TRBV6-1 and TRBJ2-7, with 8 nucleotides matching TRBD2. The CDR3 region has the DNA TGTGCCAGCAGTGAATTCCCCGGGACTAGAAACGAGCAGTACTTC. Protein: CASSEFPGTRNEQYF.